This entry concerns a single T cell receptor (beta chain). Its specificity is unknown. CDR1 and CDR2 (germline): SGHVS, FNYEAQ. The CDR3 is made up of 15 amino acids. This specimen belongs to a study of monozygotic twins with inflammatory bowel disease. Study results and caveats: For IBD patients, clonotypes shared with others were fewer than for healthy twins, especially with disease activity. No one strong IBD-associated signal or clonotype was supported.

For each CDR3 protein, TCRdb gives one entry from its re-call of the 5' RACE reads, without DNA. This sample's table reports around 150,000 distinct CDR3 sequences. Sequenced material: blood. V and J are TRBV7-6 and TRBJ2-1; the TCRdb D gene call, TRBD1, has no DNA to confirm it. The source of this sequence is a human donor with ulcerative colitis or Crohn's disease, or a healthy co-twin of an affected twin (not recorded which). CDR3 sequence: CASSSLRDRGDEQFF. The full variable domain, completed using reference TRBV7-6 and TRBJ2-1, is GAGVSQSPRYKVTKRGQDVALRCDPISGHVSLYWYRQALGQGPEFLTYFNYEAQQDKSGLPNDRFSAERPEGSISTLTIQRTEQRDSAMYRCASSSLRDRGDEQFFGPGTRLTVL.